A single sample gave rise to the 25 T cell receptor beta chains below, sequenced in a study of cytomegalovirus exposure and HLA in healthy donors. 13 Jbeta primers and 60 Vbeta primers were used for the PCR. The protocol was immunoSEQ multiplex PCR, while the TCRdb copy is restricted to in-frame clones and leaves out a portion. The sample has about 110,000 clones, over 65% seen once. Sequenced input: PBMCs. The source is a woman aged 25 to 45 in good health and CMV-seronegative.

The chain recombines TRBV4-3 with TRBJ2-1, with D maybe TRBD1 (6 bases). Germline CDR1 is LGHNA and CDR2 is YSLEER. The CDR3 totals 17 residues. V was shortened by 0 bases and J by 2 bases, with 14 bases between the two germline ends. The CDR3 is CASSQETGRFAYNEQFF. The CDR3 coding sequence is TGCGCCAGCAGCCAAGAAACAGGGCGTTTCGCCTACAATGAGCAGTTCTTC.

There are a few counts of this clone. The gene calls are TRBV4-3 and TRBJ2-5; 7 bases map to TRBD1. CDR1 LGHNA and CDR2 YSLEER come from the germline V gene. The CDR3 sequence is 13 residues long. V lost 4 bases, J lost 2 bases, and 1 base stayed unmatched. CDR3 residues: CASSRDRQETQYF. CDR3 nucleotide sequence: TGCGCCAGCAGCCGGGACAGACAAGAGACCCAGTACTTC.

This chain uses TRBV10-3 with TRBJ1-1, with 8 bases matching TRBD1. Unmatched junction bases numbered 8, after V lost 4 bases and J lost 1 base. The CDR3 is made up of 16 amino acids. From germline, CDR1 is ENHRY and CDR2 SYGVKD. The CDR3 spells CAISARQGTQNTEAFF. As DNA, the CDR3 is TGTGCCATCAGTGCGAGACAGGGGACGCAGAACACTGAAGCTTTCTTT.

This chain uses TRBV5-4 with TRBJ2-5; 9 bases are a match to TRBD1. Germline lookup yields CDR1 SGHNT and CDR2 YYREEE (reference sequence). V shed 2 bases and J 1 base; nucleotides not matched to a gene: 12. The CDR3 is made up of 18 amino acids. The CDR3 reads CASSLAGTGLLAQETQYF. CDR3 bases: TGTGCCAGCAGCTTAGCGGGGACAGGGTTATTGGCCCAAGAGACCCAGTACTTC.

This rearrangement joins TRBV10-3 to TRBJ2-7; D perhaps matches TRBD2 (6 bases). Per the germline V gene, CDR1 is ENHRY and CDR2 is SYGVKD. Trimming left V 10 bases short and J 5 bases short, with 15 bases between. The CDR3 length is 12 residues. This CDR3 reads CANGGAVDEQYF. In DNA form, the CDR3 reads TGTGCCAACGGAGGGGCTGTCGACGAGCAGTACTTC.

About this clone itself: The sample contains more than one DNA sequence encoding this CDR3. The J gene is TRBJ2-5, the V gene TRBV6-1, with D unclear. The CDR3 is 13 residues long. V dropped 3 bases and J dropped 4 bases, with 9 bases sitting between them. CDR1 and CDR2 from the germline V gene are MNHNS and SASEGT. CDR3 DNA: TGTGCCAGCAGTGAGATCAGAGGAGAGACCCAGTACTTC. Residues: CASSEIRGETQYF.

The rearrangement joins TRBV11-3 to TRBJ2-7; TRBD1 matches 7 bases. The CDR3 has 13 amino acids. CDR1 and CDR2 (germline): SGHNT, YENEEA. With V trimmed by 5 bases and J by 5 bases, 6 bases remained unmatched. Here the CDR3 reads CASSPTTGNEQYF. CDR3 DNA sequence: TGTGCCAGCAGCCCGACGACAGGGAACGAGCAGTACTTC.

The V call is TRBV7-9, the J call TRBJ1-6; D may be TRBD1 (6 bases). V was trimmed by 5 bases and J by 9 bases, leaving 14 bases between them. CDR1 is SEHNR and CDR2 is FQNEAQ in the germline V gene (reference sequence). The CDR3 has 14 residues. The CDR3 reads CASSPREGVSPLHF. CDR3 sequence (DNA): TGTGCCAGCAGCCCCCGGGAGGGGGTTTCACCCCTCCACTTT.

This chain connects TRBV19 to TRBJ1-1; possible D gene TRBD1, 6 bases. V lost 2 bases, J lost 5 bases, and 12 bases lay in between. Germline CDR1 is LNHDA and CDR2 is SQIVND (reference sequence). The CDR3 is made up of 14 amino acids. The DNA for the CDR3 is TGTGCCAGTAGTATAAGCAGGGGAGGGACTGAAGCTTTCTTT. It encodes CASSISRGGTEAFF.

The genes are TRBV6-4 and TRBJ2-3, with 8 bases fitting TRBD2. The trim removed 3 bases at V and 1 base at J, leaving 0 bases unmatched. The CDR3 has 14 amino acids. In germline, CDR1 is MRHNA, CDR2 SNTAGT. In nucleotides, the CDR3 is TGTGCCAGCAGTGAAGCGGGGGGCACAGATACGCAGTATTTT. Its protein is CASSEAGGTDTQYF.

This clone has more than one count but fewer than ten. V is TRBV7-2 and J is TRBJ2-4; 7 bases match TRBD1. V was pared by 5 bases and J by 11 bases, with 12 bases of the junction left unmatched. CDR1 is SGHTA, CDR2 FQGNSA, per germline. The CDR3 is 14 residues long. CDR3 sequence (DNA): TGTGCCAGCAGCCCCCGGGACAGACCCAGCGTTCAGTACTTC. It translates to CASSPRDRPSVQYF.

V gene TRBV4-2 combines with J gene TRBJ2-1, with D possibly being TRBD2 (5 bases). Per germline, CDR1 LGHNA and CDR2 YNFKEQ. Trimming cost V 0 bases and J 8 bases, with 14 bases left between them. This CDR3 comprises 15 residues. Here the CDR3 reads CASSQDRGSRDEQFF. For the CDR3, the DNA is TGTGCCAGCAGCCAAGATAGAGGGTCGAGGGATGAGCAGTTCTTC.

V gene TRBV27 combines with J gene TRBJ1-4; D perhaps matches TRBD1 (5 bases). The CDR3 runs 14 residues. The ends were cut back, 5 bases at V and 8 bases at J, with 15 bases in the middle. CDR1 and CDR2 from the germline V gene are MNHEY and SMNVEV (reference sequence). The CDR3 bases are TGTGCCAGCAGTCCCGGGCAGGGTGGGGAAAAACTGTTTTTT. Translating it yields CASSPGQGGEKLFF.

The chain is built from TRBV7-8 and TRBJ2-3; no reliable D call. Deletions cut 2 bases from V and 3 bases from J, with 15 bases between. This CDR3 region has 16 residues. Per germline, CDR1 SGHVS and CDR2 FQNEAQ. The CDR3 is CASSLTRILVTDTQYF. CDR3 DNA sequence: TGTGCCAGCAGCTTAACCCGGATCCTAGTAACAGATACGCAGTATTTT.

The chain employs TRBV9 and TRBJ2-1; 8 nucleotides align to TRBD2. The CDR3 consists of 16 residues. V lost 3 bases and J lost 5; bases outside the gene matches: 10. The germline gives CDR1 SGDLS, CDR2 YYNGEE. CDR3 in DNA: TGTGCCAGCAGCGCCAGATATGGCGGGGGGAACAATGAGCAGTTCTTC. Translated: CASSARYGGGNNEQFF. Filled out from reference TRBV9 and TRBJ2-1, the complete variable domain reads DSGVTQTPKHLITATGQRVTLRCSPRSGDLSVYWYQQSLDQGLQFLIQYYNGEERAKGNILERFSAQQFPDLHSELNLSSLELGDSALYFCASSARYGGGNNEQFFGPGTRLTVL.

This rearrangement joins TRBV28 to TRBJ2-2; 9 bases map to TRBD1. The CDR3 covers 14 residues. CDR1 and CDR2 from the germline V gene are MDHEN and SYDVKM. J lost 5 bases, V lost 6 bases, and 4 bases had no gene match. CDR3 DNA: TGTGCCAGCAGGGGGGACAGGGCAACCGGGGAGCTGTTTTTT. Translation gives CASRGDRATGELFF.

The J gene is TRBJ2-5, the V gene TRBV4-1; D not resolved. Trimming pared 1 base from V and 5 bases from J, leaving 5 bases between. The germline gives CDR1 MGHRA, CDR2 YSYEKL. CDR3 length equals 12 residues. In DNA, the CDR3 is TGCGCCAGCAGCCAAGCCCAGGAGACCCAGTACTTC. It yields the protein CASSQAQETQYF.

The chain employs TRBV5-8 and TRBJ2-3; 10 bases are shared with TRBD2. Germline trimming cut 0 bases from V and 2 bases from J; bases unmatched to any gene: 3. Germline CDR1 is SGHTS and CDR2 is YDEGEE. The CDR3 runs to 16 residues. The CDR3 loop reads CASSLGLAGDTDTQYF. The CDR3, as DNA: TGTGCCAGCAGCTTGGGTCTAGCGGGAGACACAGATACGCAGTATTTT.

The chain joins TRBV9 to TRBJ2-1; D perhaps matches TRBD2 (6 bases). The CDR3 runs to 13 residues. CDR1 and CDR2 from the germline V gene are SGDLS and YYNGEE. V was shortened by 3 bases and J by 3 bases, with 7 bases between the two germline ends. In nucleotides, the CDR3 is TGTGCCAGCAGCGAGGGACTCTACAATGAGCAGTTCTTC. It specifies CASSEGLYNEQFF.

V and J are TRBV29-1 and TRBJ1-1, with D possibly matching TRBD1 (5 bases). Per germline, CDR1 SQVTM and CDR2 ANQGSEA. With 4 bases removed from V and 5 bases from J, the gap between germline ends came to 11 bases. The CDR3 totals 12 residues. The CDR3 nucleotides are TGCAGCGTTGTAGGGGCAAGGACTGAAGCTTTCTTT. This gives the protein CSVVGARTEAFF.

The chain joins TRBV7-9 to TRBJ1-2; no clear D gene. Deletions cut 0 bases from V and 3 bases from J, with 11 bases between. This CDR3 is 15 amino acids long. Germline V gives CDR1 SEHNR, CDR2 FQNEAQ (reference sequence). The CDR3: CASSLADYSDYGYTF. For the CDR3, the DNA is TGTGCCAGCAGCTTAGCGGACTATAGTGACTATGGCTACACCTTC.

This chain connects TRBV14 to TRBJ2-5, with D possibly matching TRBD2 (6 bases). The end of the DNA is better explained by TRBJ2-7, so the J call may be wrong. Germline-derived CDR1 and CDR2 are SGHDN and FVKESK. The CDR3 is made up of 15 amino acids. CDR3 sequence reads: CASSRRDGGSYEQYF. CDR3 DNA sequence: TGTGCCAGCAGCCGGAGGGACGGTGGCTCCTACGAGCAGTACTTC.

This clone was observed once. The genes are TRBV5-1 and TRBJ2-7, with TRBD2 matching over 10 bases. The CDR3 runs to 17 residues. Germline CDR1 SGHRS, CDR2 YFSETQ. With V trimmed by 2 bases and J by 0 bases, 8 bases remained unmatched. CDR3 DNA: TGCGCCAGCAGCTTCAACCCTAGCGGGGGAAGCTCCTACGAGCAGTACTTC. Protein: CASSFNPSGGSSYEQYF.

The V gene is TRBV10-3, the J gene TRBJ1-1; possible D gene TRBD1, 6 bases. The germline gives CDR1 ENHRY, CDR2 SYGVKD. CDR3 length: 14 residues. V gave up 0 bases and J gave up 5 bases, with 10 bases separating them. The CDR3 protein is CAISESGGRTEAFF. The CDR3 DNA reads TGTGCCATCAGTGAGTCGGGGGGGCGGACTGAAGCTTTCTTT.

The chain is built from TRBV30 and TRBJ2-3, with TRBD2 matching 8 bases. CDR1 GTSNPN and CDR2 SVGIG come from the germline V gene (reference sequence). The CDR3 runs 17 residues. Trimming at V came to 1 base and at J to 1 base, leaving 10 bases not matched to a gene. Here the CDR3 reads CAWSGTGGYEGTDTQYF. The CDR3 region has the DNA TGTGCCTGGAGTGGGACGGGGGGGTACGAAGGCACAGATACGCAGTATTTT.